This T cell receptor (beta chain) was profiled in a study of blood T cell repertoires in COVID-19. Here immunoSEQ multiplex PCR was the method, and the copy in TCRdb shows in-frame clones only, minus some. The table has 250,000 or so clones, around 84% seen once. Seattle patient enrollment occurred during active infection, with longitudinal follow-up thereafter. The sample was peripheral blood. The TCR sequence derives from a woman aged 55-70 years with COVID-19, enrolled during active disease.

The CDR3 sequence is CASSPFGIQGNYGYTF. In nucleotides, the CDR3 is TGTGCCAGCAGCCCTTTTGGGATACAGGGGAACTATGGCTACACCTTC. The chain joins TRBV28 to TRBJ1-2, with 7 bases lining up with TRBD1. The junction had 12 bases not matched to a gene; V was cut back by 6 bases and J by 2 bases. The CDR3 has 16 residues. Germline lookup yields CDR1 MDHEN and CDR2 SYDVKM.